This T cell receptor beta chain comes out of a study of shared clonotypes between healthy human individuals. Profiled with immunoSEQ multiplex PCR; TCRdb holds only in-frame clones, not every one. Found here are approximately 1.4 million clones, 95% to 99% of them singletons; the top ten hold about 0.45%. From germline, CDR1 is SQVTM and CDR2 ANQGSEA. The CDR3 totals 14 residues. Unmatched junction bases numbered 5, after V lost 5 bases and J lost 2 bases. Sequencing input: naive CD4+ T cells sorted from blood. Noted subset: CD45RA+ positively selected. This sequence originates from a man aged 25 to 45 in good health. The chain has TRBV29-1 and TRBJ2-3, with 9 positions matching TRBD1. The CDR3 loop is CSVIQGANTDTQYF. CDR3 sequence (DNA): TGCAGCGTTATACAGGGGGCAAACACAGATACGCAGTATTTT.